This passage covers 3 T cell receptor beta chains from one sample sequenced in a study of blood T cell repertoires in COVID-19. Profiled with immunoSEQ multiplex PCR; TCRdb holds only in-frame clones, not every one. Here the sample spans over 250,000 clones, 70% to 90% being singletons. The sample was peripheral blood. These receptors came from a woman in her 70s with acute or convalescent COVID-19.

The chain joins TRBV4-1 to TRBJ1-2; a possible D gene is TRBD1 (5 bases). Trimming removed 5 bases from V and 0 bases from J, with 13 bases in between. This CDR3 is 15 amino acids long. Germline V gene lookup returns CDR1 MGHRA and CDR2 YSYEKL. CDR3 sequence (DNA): TGCGCCAGCAGCTCAGCGGGACCGTCTAACTATGGCTACACCTTC. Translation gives CASSSAGPSNYGYTF.

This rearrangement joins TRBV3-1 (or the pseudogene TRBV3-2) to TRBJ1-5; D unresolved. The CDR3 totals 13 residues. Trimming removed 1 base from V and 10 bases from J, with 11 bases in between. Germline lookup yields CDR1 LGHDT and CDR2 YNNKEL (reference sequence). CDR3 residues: CASSQGRVEPQHF. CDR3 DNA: TGTGCCAGCAGCCAAGGGAGGGTTGAACCCCAGCATTTT.

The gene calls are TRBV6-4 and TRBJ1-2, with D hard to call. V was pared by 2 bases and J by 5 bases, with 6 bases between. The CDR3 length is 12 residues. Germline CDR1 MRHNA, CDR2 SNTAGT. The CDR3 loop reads CASSDGGYGYTF. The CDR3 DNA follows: TGTGCCAGCAGTGACGGAGGATATGGCTACACCTTC.